This T cell receptor beta chain was recorded in a study of T cell responses to AZD1222 COVID-19 vaccine. Study-wide results and limits: Baseline serology detected seropositivity in only 5 to 7 AZD1222 recipients.

V was clipped by 4 bases and J by 9 bases; unmatched bases: 4. This CDR3 is 14 amino acids long. Germline-derived CDR1 and CDR2 are SGHDT and YYEEEE. As regards this clone: The antigen remains undetermined.

Sequencing used immunoSEQ multiplex PCR; TCRdb keeps in-frame clones, though not all of them. Of over 130,000 clones detected, around nine tenths appear once; the ten largest clones hold about 4.8%. The sample was peripheral blood, taken on day 0 of AZD1222 vaccination. The receptor was derived from an adult in good health. The J gene is TRBJ1-6, the V gene TRBV5-6; the match to TRBD1 covers 10 bases. CDR3 residues: CASSPGQGSSPLHF. In DNA, the CDR3 is TGTGCCAGCAGCCCGGGACAGGGGAGTTCACCCCTCCACTTT.